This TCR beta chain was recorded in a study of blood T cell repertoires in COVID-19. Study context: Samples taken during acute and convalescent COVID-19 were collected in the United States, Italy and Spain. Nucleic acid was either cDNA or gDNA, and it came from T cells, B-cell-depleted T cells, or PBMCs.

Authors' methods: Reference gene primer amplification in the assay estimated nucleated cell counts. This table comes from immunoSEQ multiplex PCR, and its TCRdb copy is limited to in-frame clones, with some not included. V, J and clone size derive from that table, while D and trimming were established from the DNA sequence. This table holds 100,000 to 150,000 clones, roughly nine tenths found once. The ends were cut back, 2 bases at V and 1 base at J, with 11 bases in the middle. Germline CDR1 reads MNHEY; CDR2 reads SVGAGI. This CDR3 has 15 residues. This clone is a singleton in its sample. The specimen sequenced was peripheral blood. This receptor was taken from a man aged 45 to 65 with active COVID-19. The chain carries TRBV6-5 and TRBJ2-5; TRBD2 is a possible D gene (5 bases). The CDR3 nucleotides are TGTGCCAGCAGTTACGTGGTAGCGCGCCAAGAGACCCAGTACTTC. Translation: CASSYVVARQETQYF.